This is a list of T cell receptor beta chains from one sample in a study of human T cells and chemical hapten exposure. From the reads, TCRdb called clonotypes with MiXCR, one entry per CDR3 protein. The sample includes about 120,000 distinct CDR3 sequences, approximately 9% of them seen just once. The sequencing sample was made of whole blood. The receptors originated from a human donor in good health. Some clones in this sample may be carry-over from other donors' samples. Each CDR3 is given with its conserved first and last residue. The D gene is left open where the match is weak. Clone size appears in some rows only: once, few, many, or a class for an expanded clone.

V gene	clone size	J gene	D gene	CDR3 DNA	CDR3 protein
TRBV19	NA	TRBJ2-5	TRBD2	TGTGCCAGTAGTCTATTAGCGGGCCCCACTTACCAAGAGACCCAGTACTTC	CASSLLAGPTYQETQYF
TRBV7-2	few	TRBJ1-2	NA	TGTGCCAGCAGCTTGGGCGGGGTGAATAACTATGGCTACACCTTC	CASSLGGVNNYGYTF
TRBV5-1	few	TRBJ2-5	TRBD1	TGCGCCAGCAGCAACCCGACAGGGGGTGATCAAGAGACCCAGTACTTC	CASSNPTGGDQETQYF
TRBV14	NA	TRBJ1-1	NA	TGTGCCAGCAGCCAAGGCTGGGTCGAAGCTTTCTTT	CASSQGWVEAFF
TRBV20-1	NA	TRBJ1-1	NA	TGCAGTGCTATCAGGGAGGGCACTGAAGCTTTCTTT	CSAIREGTEAFF
TRBV6-2/TRBV6-3	NA	TRBJ2-2	NA	TGTGCCAGCAGTTACAGTAAGGGGCCAGCTGACACCGGGGAGCTGTTTTTT	CASSYSKGPADTGELFF
TRBV21-1	few	TRBJ2-1	NA	TGTGCCAGCGAAAAGAGGTATGAGCAGTTCTTC	CASEKRYEQFF
TRBV4-1	few	TRBJ1-6	NA	TGCGCCAGCAGCGAAAACAGGGCACGGGCCCCCCTCCACTTT	CASSENRARAPLHF
TRBV20-1	few	TRBJ2-2	NA	TGCAGTGCTCAAGGGGGGAGGAACACCGGGGAGCTGTTTTTT	CSAQGGRNTGELFF
TRBV7-2	many	TRBJ1-2	TRBD1	TGTGCCAGCAGCATGGACAGGGGGTTAAAGGGTTATGGCTACACCTTC	CASSMDRGLKGYGYTF
TRBV6-2/TRBV6-3	few	TRBJ1-5	NA	TGTGCCAGCAACAATCCGGGCAGGGAGGGTGGTCAGCCCCAGCATTTT	CASNNPGREGGQPQHF
TRBV7-9	few	TRBJ2-7	NA	TGTGCCAGCAGCTTCAGGGACAAGCAATACGAGCAGTACTTC	CASSFRDKQYEQYF
TRBV18	NA	TRBJ1-2	TRBD1	TGTGCCAGCTCACCATCGACAGGGTCCTTCTATGGCTACACCTTC	CASSPSTGSFYGYTF
TRBV7-9	few	TRBJ1-3	TRBD1	TGTGCCAGCAGCCCCCGTGGGACAGGAAGCTTGAGCTCTGGAAACACCATATATTTT	CASSPRGTGSLSSGNTIYF
TRBV10-3	NA	TRBJ2-1	NA	TGTGCCATCAGTGAGTCCCGACTAGGTTCAGCTGAGCAGTTCTTC	CAISESRLGSAEQFF
TRBV5-1	NA	TRBJ2-6	NA	TGCGCCAGCAGCTTGGGCATGACCTCCTCTGGGGCCAACGTCCTGACTTTC	CASSLGMTSSGANVLTF
TRBV6-5	NA	TRBJ2-3	NA	TGTGCCAGCAGTTACATATTTAGGGGGTCTAGCACAGATACGCAGTATTTT	CASSYIFRGSSTDTQYF
TRBV20-1	few	TRBJ1-6	NA	TGCAGTGCTACACCGCCGGGCTCCTATAATTCACCCCTCCACTTT	CSATPPGSYNSPLHF
TRBV19	few	TRBJ2-3	NA	TGTGCCAGTAGTATCCTACAGGACTCCACAGATACGCAGTATTTT	CASSILQDSTDTQYF
TRBV4-1	few	TRBJ2-1	NA	TGCGCCAGCAGCCCTACCTGGTTAGCGGCGGGTGGAAATGAGCAGTTCTTC	CASSPTWLAAGGNEQFF
TRBV7-7	NA	TRBJ2-5	NA	TGTGCCAGCAGCTTAGCCCCAGGGGTCCAAGAGACCCAGTACTTC	CASSLAPGVQETQYF
TRBV10-2	medium-sized	TRBJ2-1	NA	TGCGCCAGCAGTGAGCGGGAGTACAATGAGCAGTTCTTC	CASSEREYNEQFF
TRBV9	many	TRBJ2-3	TRBD2	TGTGCCAGCAGCGTAGCTAGCGGGAGGGCCGATACGCAGTATTTT	CASSVASGRADTQYF
TRBV20-1	many	TRBJ1-1	TRBD1	TGCAGTGCTAGAGACCCCGGACAGGGAGGGAACACTGAAGCTTTCTTT	CSARDPGQGGNTEAFF
TRBV12-3/TRBV12-4	many	TRBJ1-6	NA	TGTGCCAGCAGTTCCCGCGAGGGAGAGGATTCACCCCTCCACTTT	CASSSREGEDSPLHF
TRBV7-9	many	TRBJ1-2	NA	TGTGCCAGCAGCTTGGACGGTTATGGCTACACCTTC	CASSLDGYGYTF
TRBV5-6	few	TRBJ2-7	NA	TGTGCCAGCAGCTTGGCCCCGGAGTCCTACGAGCAGTACTTC	CASSLAPESYEQYF
TRBV14	NA	TRBJ1-1	TRBD1	TGTGCCAGCAGCCAATACTTAGGGCTGACAGGGTTAGCCCCTGAAGCTTTCTTT	CASSQYLGLTGLAPEAFF
TRBV29-1	NA	TRBJ1-2	NA	TGCAGCGTTGTACCGAGACTGAACTATGGCTACACCTTC	CSVVPRLNYGYTF
TRBV3-1	many	TRBJ2-7	NA	TGTGCCAGCAGCTCGGGGACGACCTACGAGCAGTACTTC	CASSSGTTYEQYF
TRBV4-3	many	TRBJ1-6	NA	TGCGCCAGCAGCCAGTACACGAGCTCCTATAATTCACCCCTCCACTTT	CASSQYTSSYNSPLHF
TRBV12-3/TRBV12-4	many	TRBJ1-1	TRBD1	TGTGCCAGCGCACGACAGGGAACTGAAGCTTTCTTT	CASARQGTEAFF
TRBV5-1	few	TRBJ2-1	NA	TGCGCCAGCAGCTTGGTAGGTGAAAGGGCATTATCCTACAATGAGCAGTTCTTC	CASSLVGERALSYNEQFF
TRBV20-1	NA	TRBJ2-4	TRBD2	TGCAGTGCTAGAGATGGGGTAGCGGGGGTCAAAAACATTCAGTACTTC	CSARDGVAGVKNIQYF
TRBV29-1	many	TRBJ2-5	TRBD2	TGCAGCGTTACCCCTGAGCTAGCGGGCCTCCAAGAGACCCAGTACTTC	CSVTPELAGLQETQYF
TRBV20-1	NA	TRBJ2-1	TRBD2	TGCAGTGCTAGAGATCCCCAGCGGGGGTGGAATGAGCAGTTCTTC	CSARDPQRGWNEQFF
TRBV11-2	few	TRBJ2-7	NA	TGTGCCAGCAGCCCCCGGGTTGTGTACGAGCAGTACTTC	CASSPRVVYEQYF
TRBV20-1	many	TRBJ1-6	TRBD1	TGCAGTGCTAGTGAGACCGGGACAGGGGTTCCCTCACCCCTCCACTTT	CSASETGTGVPSPLHF
TRBV10-3	many	TRBJ1-1	NA	TGTGCCATCAGTCAAACGGGCAGGAGTCCCACTGAAGCTTTCTTT	CAISQTGRSPTEAFF